A single sample is the source of the 15 T cell receptor beta chains below, sequenced in a study of T-cell memory formation after mild COVID-19. TCRdb recomputed calls from the 5' RACE reads with MiXCR, one row per CDR3 protein. The sample contains approximately 250,000 distinct CDR3 sequences, less than 20% of which appear only once. The sample taken for sequencing was PBMCs or a T cell subset sorted from them (not recorded which). The receptor set was obtained from an adult woman who had mild COVID-19 (a few samples of this study predate the infection). Cell type and time point are not known.

This clonotype was counted only a few times. The chain carries TRBV29-1 and TRBJ2-7; TRBD1 aligns across 7 bases. Germline CDR1 and CDR2: SQVTM and ANQGSEA. This CDR3 has 13 residues. With V trimmed by 2 bases and J by 6 bases, 7 bases remained unmatched. CDR3 sequence: CSVELQGSGEQYF. Here the CDR3 DNA reads TGCAGCGTTGAATTACAGGGGTCTGGCGAGCAGTACTTC.

This clonotype has just a few counts. The chain carries TRBV18 and TRBJ1-2, with D unresolved. Germline V gives CDR1 KGHSH, CDR2 LQKENI. Trimming took 3 bases from V and 2 from J, leaving 10 bases between them. The CDR3 spans 14 residues. CDR3 sequence: CASSPSAKNYGYTF. The CDR3 nucleotides are TGTGCCAGCTCACCGTCCGCGAAAAACTATGGCTACACCTTC.

Many counts were recorded for this clonotype. The gene calls are TRBV5-1 and TRBJ1-2, with a tentative D call TRBD1 (6 bases). Germline loops: CDR1 SGHRS, CDR2 YFSETQ. Trimming cost V 1 base and J 4 bases, with 11 bases left between them. This CDR3 has 14 residues. CDR3 sequence reads: CASSLQGGLYGYTF. The CDR3 nucleotides are TGCGCCAGCAGCTTGCAAGGGGGGCTCTATGGCTACACCTTC.

This clonotype has more than one count but fewer than ten. This chain joins TRBV21-1 and TRBJ2-7; the DNA was not compared with TRBD1, the D call given in the table. TRBV21-1 is a known pseudogene. This CDR3 is built from 21 residues. CDR3 amino acids: CASSIQLPGQSNGLRPYEQYF. CDR3 bases: TGTGCCAGCAGCATCCAGCTACCGGGACAGTCCAATGGGCTCCGTCCGTACGAGCAGTACTTC.

In this sample, this clonotype turned up once. The chain joins TRBV5-1 to TRBJ2-6; 10 bases are shared with TRBD1. Germline-derived CDR1 and CDR2 are SGHRS and YFSETQ. This CDR3 is 18 amino acids long. The V and J ends lost 4 bases and 0 bases, in that order; junction bases with no gene match: 7. The CDR3 protein is CASSPARTGGSGANVLTF. In DNA form, the CDR3 reads TGCGCCAGCAGCCCGGCTCGGACAGGGGGCTCTGGGGCCAACGTCCTGACTTTC.

V and J are TRBV5-1 and TRBJ1-4; D gene unclear. The length of the CDR3 is 14 residues. Germline V gene data show CDR1 as SGHRS and CDR2 as YFSETQ. Deletions cut 0 bases from V and 7 bases from J, with 10 bases between. In DNA form, the CDR3 reads TGCGCCAGCAGCTTGGAGGCAGGCAGTGAAAAACTGTTTTTT. This gives the protein CASSLEAGSEKLFF.

This clonotype was counted only a few times. The chain carries TRBV4-1 and TRBJ2-7; perhaps TRBD2 as D (5 bases). The CDR3 runs to 14 residues. The germline V gene encodes CDR1 MGHRA and CDR2 YSYEKL. Between the trimmed V and J ends, which lost 4 bases and 4 bases, there was a span of 14 bases. The DNA of the CDR3 is TGCGCCAGCAGCCTTAGCGCCCTCGAATACGAGCAGTACTTC. Translating gives CASSLSALEYEQYF.

This clonotype was seen a few times. This rearrangement joins TRBV7-9 to TRBJ2-5; perhaps TRBD1 as D (6 bases). CDR1 is SEHNR and CDR2 is FQNEAQ in the germline V gene (reference sequence). Trimming took 3 bases from V and 5 from J, leaving 13 bases between them. The CDR3 length is 14 residues. This CDR3 reads CASSLVGTTETQYF. The CDR3 region has the DNA TGTGCCAGCAGCTTGGTAGGGACAACGGAGACCCAGTACTTC.

The rearrangement links TRBV29-1 to TRBJ1-1, with D uncertain. Trimming cost V 7 bases and J 3 bases, with 21 bases left between them. CDR1 SQVTM and CDR2 ANQGSEA come from the germline V gene. This CDR3 contains 15 residues. In DNA form, the CDR3 reads TGCAGCGCTAACCGCGGGGAGAAAACGGACACTGAAGCTTTCTTT. This encodes CSANRGEKTDTEAFF.

The genes are TRBV4-2 and TRBJ2-1, with 12 bases matching TRBD2. This CDR3 has 16 amino acids. CDR1 and CDR2 from the germline V gene are LGHNA and YNFKEQ. The V segment lost 0 bases and the J segment 7 bases; nucleotides outside the gene matches: 4. This CDR3 is CASSQELAGGFNEQFF. CDR3 DNA sequence: TGTGCCAGCAGCCAAGAACTAGCGGGAGGCTTTAATGAGCAGTTCTTC.

This chain joins TRBV2 and TRBJ2-3, with D hard to call. The CDR3 has 15 amino acids. CDR1 is SNHLY, CDR2 FYNNEI, per germline. The V end lost 3 bases, the J end lost 1 base, and 11 bases lay between the germline ends. CDR3 in amino acids: CASSDYGLGTDTQYF. In nucleotides, the CDR3 is TGTGCCAGCAGTGATTATGGTCTGGGCACAGATACGCAGTATTTT. Complete variable domain (other parts from reference TRBV2 and TRBJ2-3): EPEVTQTPSHQVTQMGQEVILRCVPISNHLYFYWYRQILGQKVEFLVSFYNNEISEKSEIFDDQFSVERPDGSNFTLKIRSTKLEDSAMYFCASSDYGLGTDTQYFGPGTRLTVL.

This clonotype was recorded a few times. V usage is TRBV20-1 and J usage is TRBJ2-3; 9 bases map to TRBD2. The CDR3 covers 12 residues. V was pared by 5 bases and J by 4 bases, with 1 base of the junction left unmatched. Germline V gene data show CDR1 as DFQATT and CDR2 as SNEGSKA (reference sequence). The DNA for the CDR3 is TGCAGTGCTCGGACTAGCGCAGATACGCAGTATTTT. The encoded protein is CSARTSADTQYF.

This clonotype occurred a few times. The chain couples TRBV18 to TRBJ1-1, with D perhaps TRBD1 (6 bases). The CDR3 runs to 14 residues. Trimming took off 6 bases at V and 0 bases at J, with 11 bases between the two ends. Germline-derived CDR1 and CDR2 are KGHSH and LQKENI. In DNA, the CDR3 is TGTGCCAGCTCCCGGACAGACCTGAACACTGAAGCTTTCTTT. It encodes CASSRTDLNTEAFF.

This clonotype was observed a few times. The chain carries TRBV7-8 and TRBJ2-7; 7 bases align to TRBD2. Germline V gene sequence: CDR1 SGHVS, CDR2 FQNEAQ. The J segment lost 2 bases and the V segment lost 1 base, leaving 14 bases of the junction unmatched. The CDR3 spans 18 residues. The CDR3 protein is CASSLEVVWEGTTYEQYF. CDR3 DNA sequence: TGTGCCAGCAGCTTAGAGGTCGTATGGGAGGGGACGACCTACGAGCAGTACTTC.

This clonotype showed up just a few times. The chain has TRBV30 and TRBJ1-1; D might be TRBD1 (5 bases). Trimming left V 2 bases short and J 1 base short, with 8 bases between. Germline V gives CDR1 GTSNPN, CDR2 SVGIG (reference sequence). The CDR3 loop spans 13 amino acids. The CDR3 DNA reads as TGTGCCTGGAGTATCCAGGGGAACACTGAAGCTTTCTTT. Translating it yields CAWSIQGNTEAFF. The full variable domain, in which reference TRBV30 and TRBJ1-1 provide the parts outside the CDR3, is SQTIHQWPATLVQPVGSPLSLECTVEGTSNPNLYWYRQAAGRGLQLLFYSVGIGQISSEVPQNLSASRPQDRQFILSSKKLLLSDSGFYLCAWSIQGNTEAFFGQGTRLTVV.